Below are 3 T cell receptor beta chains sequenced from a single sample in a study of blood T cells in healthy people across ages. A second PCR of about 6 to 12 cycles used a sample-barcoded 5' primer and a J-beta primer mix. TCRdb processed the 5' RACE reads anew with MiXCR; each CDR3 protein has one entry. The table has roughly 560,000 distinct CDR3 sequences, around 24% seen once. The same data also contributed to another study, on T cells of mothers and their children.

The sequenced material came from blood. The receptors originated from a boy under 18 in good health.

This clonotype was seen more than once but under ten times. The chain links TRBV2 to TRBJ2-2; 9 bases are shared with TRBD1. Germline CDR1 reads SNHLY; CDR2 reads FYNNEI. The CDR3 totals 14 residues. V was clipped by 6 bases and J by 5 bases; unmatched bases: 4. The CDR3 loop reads CASRPGTGTGELFF. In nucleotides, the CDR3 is TGTGCCAGCAGACCCGGGACAGGGACCGGGGAGCTGTTTTTT. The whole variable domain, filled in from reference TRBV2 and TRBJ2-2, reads EPEVTQTPSHQVTQMGQEVILRCVPISNHLYFYWYRQILGQKVEFLVSFYNNEISEKSEIFDDQFSVERPDGSNFTLKIRSTKLEDSAMYFCASRPGTGTGELFFGEGSRLTVL.

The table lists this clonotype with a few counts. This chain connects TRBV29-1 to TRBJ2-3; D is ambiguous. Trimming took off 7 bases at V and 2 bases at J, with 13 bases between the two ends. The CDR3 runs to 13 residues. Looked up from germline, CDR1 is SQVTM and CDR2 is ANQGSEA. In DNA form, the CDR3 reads TGCAGCGATCAGAGAACCGACACAGATACGCAGTATTTT. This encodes CSDQRTDTDTQYF.

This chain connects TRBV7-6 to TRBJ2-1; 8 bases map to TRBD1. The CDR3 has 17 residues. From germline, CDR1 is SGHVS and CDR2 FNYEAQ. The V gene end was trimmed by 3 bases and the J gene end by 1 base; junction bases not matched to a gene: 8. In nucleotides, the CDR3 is TGTGCCAGCAGCTTGGACAGGGAAGAGTTATCCTACAATGAGCAGTTCTTC. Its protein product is CASSLDREELSYNEQFF.